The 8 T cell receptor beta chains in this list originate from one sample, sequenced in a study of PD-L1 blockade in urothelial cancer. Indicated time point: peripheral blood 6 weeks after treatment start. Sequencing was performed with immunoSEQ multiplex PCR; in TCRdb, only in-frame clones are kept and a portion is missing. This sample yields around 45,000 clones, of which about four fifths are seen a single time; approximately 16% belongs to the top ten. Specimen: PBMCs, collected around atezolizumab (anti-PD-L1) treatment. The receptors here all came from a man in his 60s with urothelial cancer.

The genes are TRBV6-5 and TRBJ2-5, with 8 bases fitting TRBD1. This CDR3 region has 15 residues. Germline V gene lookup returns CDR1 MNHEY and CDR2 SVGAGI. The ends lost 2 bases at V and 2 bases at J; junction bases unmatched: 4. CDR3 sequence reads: CASSYQTGAQETQYF. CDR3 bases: TGTGCCAGCAGTTACCAGACAGGGGCGCAAGAGACCCAGTACTTC.

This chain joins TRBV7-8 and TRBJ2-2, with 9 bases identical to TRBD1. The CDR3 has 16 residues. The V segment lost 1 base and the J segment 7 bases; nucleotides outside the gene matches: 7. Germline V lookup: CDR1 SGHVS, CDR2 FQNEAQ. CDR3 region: CASSLVSQGAGGELFF. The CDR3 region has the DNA TGTGCCAGCAGCTTAGTTTCACAGGGGGCTGGCGGGGAGCTGTTTTTT. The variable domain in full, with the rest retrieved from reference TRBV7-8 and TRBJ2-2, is GAGVSQSPRYKVAKRGQDVALRCDPISGHVSLFWYQQALGQGPEFLTYFQNEAQLDKSGLPSDRFFAERPEGSVSTLKIQRTQQEDSAVYLCASSLVSQGAGGELFFGEGSRLTVL.

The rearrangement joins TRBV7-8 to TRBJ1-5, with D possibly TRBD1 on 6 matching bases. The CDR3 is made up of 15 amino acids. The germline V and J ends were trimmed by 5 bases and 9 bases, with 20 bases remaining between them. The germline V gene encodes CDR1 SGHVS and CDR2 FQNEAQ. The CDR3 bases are TGTGCCAGCAGCCCCCAGGGGCCCATCTCTGGGCCCCAGCATTTT. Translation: CASSPQGPISGPQHF.

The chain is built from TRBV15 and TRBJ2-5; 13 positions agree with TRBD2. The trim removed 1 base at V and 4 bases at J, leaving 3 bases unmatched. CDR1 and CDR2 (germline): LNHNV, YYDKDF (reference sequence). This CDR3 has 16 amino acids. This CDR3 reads CATSRAGTSGIETQYF. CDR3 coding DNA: TGTGCCACCAGCAGAGCCGGGACTAGCGGGATAGAGACCCAGTACTTC.

In DNA, the CDR3 is TGTGCCAGCGGGGTTGAGGAGGGCTCTGGGGCCAACGTCCTGACTTTC. It is translated as CASGVEEGSGANVLTF. This sequence joins TRBV9 and TRBJ2-6; the D gene is possibly TRBD2 (6 bases). Germline V CDR1 and CDR2: SGDLS, YYNGEE. CDR3 length: 16 amino acids. V lost 7 bases and J 0 bases, leaving 14 bases between the germline ends. The whole variable domain, remainder taken from reference TRBV9 and TRBJ2-6, is DSGVTQTPKHLITATGQRVTLRCSPRSGDLSVYWYQQSLDQGLQFLIQYYNGEERAKGNILERFSAQQFPDLHSELNLSSLELGDSALYFCASGVEEGSGANVLTFGAGSRLTVL.

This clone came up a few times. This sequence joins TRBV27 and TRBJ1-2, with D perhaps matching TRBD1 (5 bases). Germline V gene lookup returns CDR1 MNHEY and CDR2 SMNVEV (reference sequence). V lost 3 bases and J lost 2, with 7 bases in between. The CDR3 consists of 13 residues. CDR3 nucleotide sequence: TGTGCCAGCAGTTTTAGGGGAAACTATGGCTACACCTTC. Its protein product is CASSFRGNYGYTF.

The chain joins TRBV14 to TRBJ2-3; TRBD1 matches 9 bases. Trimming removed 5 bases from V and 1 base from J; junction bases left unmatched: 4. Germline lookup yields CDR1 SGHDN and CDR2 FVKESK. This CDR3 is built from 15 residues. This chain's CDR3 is CASSSGQGGTDTQYF. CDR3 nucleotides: TGTGCCAGCAGCTCGGGACAGGGAGGCACAGATACGCAGTATTTT.

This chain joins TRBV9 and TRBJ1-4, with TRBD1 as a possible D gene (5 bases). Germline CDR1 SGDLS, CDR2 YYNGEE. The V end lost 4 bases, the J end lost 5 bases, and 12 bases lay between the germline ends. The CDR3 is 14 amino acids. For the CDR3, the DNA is TGTGCCAGCAGCCAGGGAGGAGACAATGAAAAACTGTTTTTT. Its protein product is CASSQGGDNEKLFF.